This T cell receptor (beta chain) was identified in a study of blood T cell repertoires in COVID-19. In germline, CDR1 is SNHLY, CDR2 FYNNEI. V shed 7 bases and J shed 0 bases, with 15 bases lying between them. The CDR3 sequence is 16 residues long. As originally analysed: Amplification from reference gene primers served as the basis for estimated nucleated cell counts. TCRdb's table, derived via immunoSEQ multiplex PCR, lists solely in-frame clones and lacks some. Clone size and the V and J calls come from that table; the DNA yielded D and trimming. The sample includes about 320,000 clones, around 90% of them seen just once. Cohorts were based on clinical histories the participants reported. Cohort 3 donors counted as recovered after two negative PCRs, clearance, or resolved symptoms.

The sample consisted of PBMCs or T cells enriched from blood (not recorded which). The chain has TRBV2 and TRBJ1-4, with D possibly being TRBD1 (5 bases). The receptor's source is a man aged 60 to 69 who had recovered from COVID-19. The CDR3 sequence: CASNPTRQPTNEKLFF. DNA for the CDR3: TGTGCCAGCAATCCCACCAGACAGCCAACTAATGAAAAACTGTTTTTT.